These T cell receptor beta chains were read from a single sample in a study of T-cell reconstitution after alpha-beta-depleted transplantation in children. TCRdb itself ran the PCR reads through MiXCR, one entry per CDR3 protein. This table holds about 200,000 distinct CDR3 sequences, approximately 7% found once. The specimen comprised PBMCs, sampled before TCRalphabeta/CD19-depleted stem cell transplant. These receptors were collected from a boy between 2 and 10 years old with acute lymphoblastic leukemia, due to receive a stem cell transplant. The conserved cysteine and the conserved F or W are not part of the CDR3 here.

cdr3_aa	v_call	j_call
ASSYSPSPMNTEAF	TRBV6-2/TRBV6-3	TRBJ1-1
ASSTLTGGPTEAF	TRBV27	TRBJ1-1
ASSLRENTGELF	TRBV7-7	TRBJ2-2
ASSWGQGAGYT	TRBV12-3/TRBV12-4	TRBJ1-2
ASSYTSKGYEQY	TRBV12-3/TRBV12-4	TRBJ2-7
ASSPPGGVYEQY	TRBV7-2	TRBJ2-7
ASSPSPEGASYNEQF	TRBV6-5	TRBJ2-1
AGQTGVIGTQY	TRBV6-2/TRBV6-3	TRBJ2-5
ASSPDRGTYNEQF	TRBV28	TRBJ2-1
ASSYSRGSGANVLT	TRBV6-5	TRBJ2-6
ASSQGGSGELF	TRBV4-1	TRBJ2-2
ASRGGTGRLEAF	TRBV27	TRBJ1-1
ASSLDPGWYGELF	TRBV12-3/TRBV12-4	TRBJ2-2
ASSSTGQVVNEQF	TRBV5-1	TRBJ2-1
ASSQELRYNEQF	TRBV4-3	TRBJ2-1
ASSLTEGNTIY	TRBV11-2	TRBJ1-3
ASSLVGNTEAF	TRBV7-2	TRBJ1-1
ASSFGAGGRSYNEQF	TRBV7-9	TRBJ2-1
ASSPGGQRSQH	TRBV28	TRBJ1-5
ASSKRDRNYGYT	TRBV5-6	TRBJ1-2
ASSLIKTGVGYT	TRBV5-1	TRBJ1-2
ASSPARYSGSSYEQY	TRBV27	TRBJ2-7
ASSLSGNSPLH	TRBV12-3/TRBV12-4	TRBJ1-6
SAPGLAGRGETQY	TRBV20-1	TRBJ2-5
ASRSGGETQY	TRBV5-1	TRBJ2-5
ASSQELTGSYEQY	TRBV4-1	TRBJ2-7
ASSFEGRSANYGYT	TRBV12-3/TRBV12-4	TRBJ1-2
ASSSGQGPYQPQH	TRBV28	TRBJ1-5
ASSYLRQVGGNEQF	TRBV6-5	TRBJ2-1
SATGTGGAGELF	TRBV20-1	TRBJ2-2
ASSQRRLLAGDEAQY	TRBV7-2	TRBJ2-3
ASGPGTFTGELF	TRBV27	TRBJ2-2
ASSAPSGQGAPGELF	TRBV10-1	TRBJ2-2